These T cell receptor beta chains were read from a single sample in a study of shared clonotypes between healthy human individuals. TCRdb's table, derived via immunoSEQ multiplex PCR, lists solely in-frame clones and lacks some. Among about 380,000 clones, roughly 96% were seen once, and the ten largest hold approximately 0.32%. The sequenced sample was memory CD8+ T cells sorted from blood. The receptors derive from a man younger than 45 in good health. Each CDR3 is given with its conserved first and last residue. A D gene is named only where the DNA matches it firmly. For some rows the clone size is stated as once, few or many, or as a class when expanded; others skip it.

NA	TRBV9	NA	TRBJ2-7	CASSVDGSDYEQYF	TGTGCCAGCAGCGTAGACGGTAGCGACTACGAGCAGTACTTC
NA	TRBV28	NA	TRBJ1-4	CASSLWLGNEKLFF	TGTGCCAGCAGTTTATGGTTAGGTAATGAAAAACTGTTTTTT
once	TRBV6-4	NA	TRBJ2-5	CASSDSISRAKWQETQYF	TGTGCCAGCAGTGACTCGATTTCGAGAGCAAAATGGCAAGAGACCCAGTACTTC
once	TRBV9	TRBD2	TRBJ2-1	CASSTRLAGSNEQFF	TGTGCCAGCAGCACCCGACTAGCGGGAAGTAATGAGCAGTTCTTC
NA	TRBV5-1	TRBD2	TRBJ2-5	CASSLAPGGPEETQYF	TGCGCCAGCAGCTTGGCCCCGGGAGGCCCAGAAGAGACCCAGTACTTC
NA	TRBV4-1	TRBD2	TRBJ2-1	CASSPLAGVLNEQFF	TGCGCCAGCAGCCCACTAGCGGGAGTGCTCAATGAGCAGTTCTTC
once	TRBV2	TRBD2	TRBJ2-2	CASRRTSGSSGELFF	TGTGCCAGCAGAAGGACTAGCGGGAGTTCGGGGGAGCTGTTTTTT
NA	TRBV2	TRBD2	TRBJ2-1	CASSGISGRTSYNEQFF	TGTGCCAGCAGTGGAATAAGCGGGAGGACTTCCTACAATGAGCAGTTCTTC
NA	TRBV27	NA	TRBJ2-2	CASSLYPNTGELFF	TGTGCCAGCAGTTTATACCCGAACACCGGGGAGCTGTTTTTT
once	TRBV28	NA	TRBJ1-5	CASSFNGGRPQHF	TGTGCCAGCAGTTTCAACGGGGGGCGGCCCCAGCATTTT
NA	TRBV10-3	TRBD1	TRBJ1-5	CAISEFGDRLYQPQHF	TGTGCCATCAGTGAATTTGGGGACAGGTTGTATCAGCCCCAGCATTTT